The clone carrying this TCR beta chain was counted a single time. The participants were between about 18 and 90 years old and came from about two dozen US areas. Categorization into cohorts depended on clinical history that participants reported. V lost 2 bases and J lost 3; bases outside the gene matches: 7. CDR3 length: 15 amino acids. Germline V lookup: CDR1 MNHEY, CDR2 SVGAGI. The data were taken from a study of blood T cell repertoires in COVID-19. Study processing details: From reference gene primer amplification, estimates of nucleated cell counts were derived. Measured with immunoSEQ multiplex PCR; TCRdb has only the in-frame clones, and not every one. D and trimming were read from the DNA, whereas the V and J calls and clone size are those reported in that table. The table records about 300,000 clones, about 89% of them present only once.

This TCR derives from a man aged 60 to 75 who had recovered from COVID-19. Sequenced: PBMCs or T cells enriched from blood (not recorded which). The rearrangement joins TRBV6-5 to TRBJ2-7, with 7 bases identical to TRBD2. CDR3 sequence: CASSYELRGGYEQYF. The CDR3 nucleotides are TGTGCCAGCAGTTACGAACTGCGCGGGGGCTACGAGCAGTACTTC.